This T cell receptor (beta chain) emerged from a study of CD8+ T cells in alopecia areata. The authors extracted RNA and reverse transcribed it into cDNA as the sequencing template. Generated by immunoSEQ multiplex PCR, the TCRdb table keeps only in-frame clones and is missing some. The table lists 150,000 to 200,000 clones, less than 70% of them singletons, with 1.3% in the top ten. CDR1 and CDR2 from the germline V gene are SQVTM and ANQGSEA. V was shortened by 7 bases and J by 8 bases, with 14 bases between the two germline ends. CDR3 length equals 12 residues. Treatment here: oral pan-JAK inhibitor, 5-10 mg twice daily.

This chain links TRBV29-1 with TRBJ1-4, with TRBD1 as a possible D gene (5 bases). Sequencing used CD4+ T cells sorted from blood, obtained around week 47, from a patient treated with tofacitinib. The receptor was isolated from a human donor with alopecia areata. CDR3 sequence reads: CSAGTGWEKLFF. DNA for the CDR3: TGCAGCGCGGGGACCGGATGGGAAAAACTGTTTTTT.